This T cell receptor (beta chain) was retrieved from a study of monozygotic twins with inflammatory bowel disease (dated by TCRdb to between 2018 and 2021). With regard to the full study: The full study comprised about 28 monozygotic twin pairs: nine German pairs (four IBD-concordant, five IBD-discordant) and 19 IBD-discordant Danish pairs. Within discordant pairs, disease-associated traits were sought mainly by comparing IBD patients with their genetically identical healthy co-twins. Each individual had, on average, about 151 000 unique TCRalpha sequences and 181 000 unique TCRbeta sequences available for analysis.

Results the study describes overall, beyond this receptor: Fewer clonotypes were shared with other individuals by IBD patients than by healthy twins, most markedly in patients showing signs of disease activity. The analysis was unable to tell apart different T cell subtypes. Repertoire similarity did not differ between concordant and discordant twins, which could be due to limited statistical power. Differing immunosuppressive treatments among patients may have added background noise and inter-individual variability to the repertoires. The results gave no support for a single strong signal or clonotype linked to IBD. IBD patients had lower TCRbeta repertoire diversity, measured by the inverse Simpson index, than their healthy co-twins.

A word on this clonotype: Its antigen is not yet known.

Receptor amplification or capture employed 5' RACE. For each TCR library, roughly 3,600 ng of total RNA was used. For each sample, cDNA synthesis was carried out in eight separate reactions using SMARTScribe reverse transcriptase. During cDNA synthesis, template switching introduced unique molecular identifiers that contained a 6-nucleotide sample barcode. TCRalpha and TCRbeta cDNA was amplified in two nested PCRs of 16 and 9 cycles, and bead purification was carried out after each PCR. Before amplification, the cDNA was treated with uracil DNA-glycosylase and purified using the QIAquick PCR purification kit. The second PCR added Illumina TruSeq-compatible adapters along with sample-specific barcodes. Library quality and concentration were checked on TapeStation and Qubit, and libraries were pooled at around 4.9 ng each. The pooled libraries were sequenced with 2 x 100 bp reads and custom sequencing primers on an Illumina HiSeq2500 single-index Rapid Run. On the authors' methods: PCR and sequencing errors were corrected by UMI-based consensus assembly using MiGEC version 1.2.6. MiXCR version 2.1.1 was used to carry out V(D)J alignment, clonotype assembly and CDR3 extraction. To normalise gene usage, clonotype sharing and MAIT/NKT TCR abundance, the top 1000, 10 000 and 20 000 clonotypes in each sample were analysed. After downsampling to 27 000 UMIs, diversity was calculated as the inverse Simpson index using the vegan R package. Paired Mann-Whitney U tests were applied to discordant twin pairs, with Benjamini-Hochberg correction for multiple testing. TCRdb reprocessed the reads and assigns one entry to each CDR3 protein sequence, leaving out DNA. TCRdb, not the authors, supplied the V and J calls. The sample table on file contains a few hundred thousand distinct CDR3 sequences. 1.6% of the sample rests with the top ten.

From each donor, an approximately 2.5 ml peripheral blood sample was collected into PAXgene tubes and stored at -80 degrees C. Total RNA was isolated from whole blood with the PAXgene blood miRNA kit on an automated QIAcube, without T cell sorting. Deep TCRalpha and TCRbeta repertoire profiling with unique molecular barcoding was performed on peripheral blood of monozygotic twin pairs concordant or discordant for inflammatory bowel disease. For every twin pair, smoking habits were documented, and each individual was categorised as a current, former or never smoker. Including the terminal cysteine and phenylalanine, the CDR3 comprises 15 residues. The DNA sequence is not available. Taken from the germline V gene, the CDR1 and CDR2 loops are MGHRA and YSYEKL.

This sequence uses TRBV4-1 and TRBJ1-5; TCRdb gives TRBD1 as the D gene, but with no DNA this cannot be confirmed. The specimen was blood. This receptor was obtained from a human donor with ulcerative colitis or Crohn's disease, or a healthy co-twin of an affected twin (not recorded which). CDR3 reads: CASSQVQGGNQPQHF.